The 13 T cell receptor beta chains below come from one sample, sequenced in a study of CD8 T cells in Susac syndrome. With random hexamers, roughly 0.45 to 1 ug RNA was reverse transcribed. TCRdb reanalysed the immunoSEQ multiplex PCR reads using MiXCR and keeps one entry per CDR3 protein. Among 150,000 or so distinct CDR3 sequences listed, 90% to 95% were seen once. Specimen: CD4+ T cells from PBMCs. The receptors were gathered from a human donor with Susac syndrome.

The chain recombines TRBV9 with TRBJ2-2, with D perhaps being TRBD1 or TRBD2 (5 bases each). This CDR3 has 16 residues. CDR1 and CDR2 (germline): SGDLS, YYNGEE. V lost 0 bases and J 7 bases, leaving 16 bases between the germline ends. CDR3 residues: CASSVDSGRSSGELFF. Here the CDR3 DNA reads TGTGCCAGCAGCGTAGATTCAGGGAGAAGTAGCGGGGAGCTGTTTTTT.

V and J are TRBV12-3 or TRBV12-4 and TRBJ2-1; 7 nucleotides line up with TRBD1. The CDR3 is 14 amino acids. The junction had 7 bases not matched to a gene; V was cut back by 3 bases and J by 8 bases. CDR3 residues: CASSLRQGGYEQFF. The DNA of the CDR3 is TGTGCCAGCAGTTTGCGTCAAGGGGGCTATGAGCAGTTCTTC.

The V call is TRBV5-6, the J call TRBJ1-6; tentatively, D is TRBD1 (6 bases). Trimming cost V 6 bases and J 2 bases, with 9 bases left between them. Germline V gene sequence: CDR1 SGHDT, CDR2 YYEEEE. This CDR3 region has 14 residues. Here the CDR3 reads CASKTGTYNSPLHF. CDR3 nucleotide sequence: TGTGCCAGCAAGACAGGCACCTATAATTCACCCCTCCACTTT.

J is TRBJ2-3 and V is TRBV7-2; 7 nucleotides align to TRBD2. CDR1 is SGHTA, CDR2 FQGNSA, per germline. CDR3 length: 14 amino acids. Losses at the gene ends were 1 base for V and 6 bases for J; bases not matched to a gene: 4. The CDR3 nucleotides read TGTGCCAGCAGCTTAGGTATTAGCGGGGATACGCAGTATTTT. It translates to CASSLGISGDTQYF.

V usage is TRBV29-1 and J usage is TRBJ2-2; 7 bases map to TRBD1. This CDR3 is 14 amino acids long. Trimming took 5 bases from V and 3 from J; bases not matched to a gene: 6. Germline V gives CDR1 SQVTM, CDR2 ANQGSEA. The chain's CDR3 is CSVTVTGDTGELFF. In DNA, the CDR3 is TGCAGCGTTACCGTAACAGGGGACACCGGGGAGCTGTTTTTT.

The chain employs TRBV3-1 and TRBJ1-6; D gene unclear. Trimming took off 1 base at V and 6 bases at J, with 10 bases between the two ends. CDR1 and CDR2 (germline): LGHDT, YNNKEL (reference sequence). The CDR3 has 15 amino acids. CDR3 protein: CASSQVADSNSPLHF. The CDR3 DNA is TGTGCCAGCAGCCAAGTGGCAGATTCTAATTCACCCCTCCACTTT.

V is TRBV24-1 and J is TRBJ1-2, with D possibly TRBD1 on 5 matching bases. Germline V gene lookup returns CDR1 KGHDR and CDR2 SFDVKD. Between the trimmed V and J ends, which lost 8 bases and 4 bases, there was a span of 16 bases. This CDR3 is 14 amino acids long. The chain's CDR3 is CATTAGGSPYGYTF. DNA for the CDR3: TGTGCCACCACCGCGGGGGGTTCTCCCTATGGCTACACCTTC.

In DNA form, the CDR3 reads TGCAGTGCTAAAGGAGGGTACACAGATACGCAGTATTTT. Its protein product is CSAKGGYTDTQYF. The rearrangement links TRBV20-1 to TRBJ2-3, with D possibly matching TRBD2 (6 bases). This CDR3 comprises 13 residues. Germline V CDR1 and CDR2: DFQATT, SNEGSKA (reference sequence). V dropped 4 bases and J dropped 2 bases, with 10 bases sitting between them.

J is TRBJ2-7 and V is TRBV29-1; D gene uncertain. The CDR3 covers 13 residues. Germline assignment: CDR1 SQVTM and CDR2 ANQGSEA. V was pared by 3 bases and J by 1 base, with 10 bases between. The CDR3 sequence is CSVDEYGSYEQYF. In DNA, the CDR3 is TGCAGCGTTGATGAGTACGGGTCCTACGAGCAGTACTTC.

CDR3 bases: TGCGCCAGCAGCCAGGGGGCCTCGACGAGCTATGGCTACACCTTC. This gives the protein CASSQGASTSYGYTF. This chain joins TRBV4-1 and TRBJ1-2; a possible D gene is TRBD1 (6 bases). The ends were cut back, 3 bases at V and 4 bases at J, with 15 bases in the middle. The germline CDR1 and CDR2 sequences are MGHRA and YSYEKL. This CDR3 contains 15 residues.

The rearrangement joins TRBV29-1 to TRBJ2-7; TRBD2 matches 8 bases. Germline values: CDR1 SQVTM, CDR2 ANQGSEA. The CDR3 has 14 amino acids. V dropped 4 bases and J dropped 3; count of bases not matched to a gene: 8. The CDR3 spells CSVVLAGNLYEQYF. CDR3 nucleotides: TGCAGCGTTGTGTTAGCGGGGAACCTCTACGAGCAGTACTTC.

This sequence joins TRBV25-1 and TRBJ1-4; TRBD1 is a possible D gene (6 bases). Trimming took off 10 bases at V and 7 bases at J, with 25 bases between the two ends. Looked up from germline, CDR1 is MGHDK and CDR2 is SYGVNS. The length of the CDR3 is 16 residues. CDR3 in amino acids: CATGAGAQGGGEKLFF. In DNA form, the CDR3 reads TGTGCCACAGGTGCGGGGGCGCAGGGCGGAGGTGAAAAACTGTTTTTT.

The V and J genes are TRBV10-3 and TRBJ2-3; possible D gene TRBD2, 6 bases. The CDR3 is 14 residues long. Trimming cost V 10 bases and J 4 bases, with 18 bases left between them. CDR1 and CDR2 (germline): ENHRY, SYGVKD. CDR3 coding DNA: TGTGCCACCCTGACCGGGGGATCCTCAGATACGCAGTATTTT. It codes for CATLTGGSSDTQYF.